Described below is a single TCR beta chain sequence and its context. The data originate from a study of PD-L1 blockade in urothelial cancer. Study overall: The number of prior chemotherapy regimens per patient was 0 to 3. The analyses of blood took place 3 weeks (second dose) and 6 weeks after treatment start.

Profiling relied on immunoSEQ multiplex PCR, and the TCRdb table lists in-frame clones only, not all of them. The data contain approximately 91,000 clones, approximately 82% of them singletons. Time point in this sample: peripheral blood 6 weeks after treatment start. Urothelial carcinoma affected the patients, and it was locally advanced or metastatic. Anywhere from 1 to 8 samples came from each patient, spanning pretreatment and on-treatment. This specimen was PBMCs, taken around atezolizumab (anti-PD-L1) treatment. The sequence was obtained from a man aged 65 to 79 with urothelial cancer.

CDR3 sequence: CASTGDRSNEKLFF. Here the CDR3 DNA reads TGTGCCAGCACCGGGGACAGGTCGAATGAAAAACTGTTTTTT. The V gene is TRBV2, the J gene TRBJ1-4; 8 positions agree with TRBD1. The CDR3 loop spans 14 amino acids. V lost 7 bases, J lost 5 bases, and 6 bases stayed unmatched. Germline loops: CDR1 SNHLY, CDR2 FYNNEI.